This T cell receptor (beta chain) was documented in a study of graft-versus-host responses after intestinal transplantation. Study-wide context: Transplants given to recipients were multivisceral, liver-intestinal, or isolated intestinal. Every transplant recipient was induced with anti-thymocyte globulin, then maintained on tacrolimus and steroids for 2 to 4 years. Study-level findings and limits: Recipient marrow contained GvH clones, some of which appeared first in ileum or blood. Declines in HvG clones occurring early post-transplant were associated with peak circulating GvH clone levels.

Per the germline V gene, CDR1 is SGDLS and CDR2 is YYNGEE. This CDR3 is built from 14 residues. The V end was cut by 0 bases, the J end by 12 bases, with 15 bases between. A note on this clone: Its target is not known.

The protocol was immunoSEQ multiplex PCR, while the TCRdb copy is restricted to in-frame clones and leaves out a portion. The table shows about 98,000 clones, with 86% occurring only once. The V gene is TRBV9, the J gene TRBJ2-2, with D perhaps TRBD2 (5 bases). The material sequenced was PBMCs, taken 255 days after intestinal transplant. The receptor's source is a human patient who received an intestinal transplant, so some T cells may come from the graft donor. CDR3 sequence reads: CASSVGLAPMKLFF. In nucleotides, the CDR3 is TGTGCCAGCAGCGTAGGTCTAGCCCCCATGAAGCTGTTTTTT.